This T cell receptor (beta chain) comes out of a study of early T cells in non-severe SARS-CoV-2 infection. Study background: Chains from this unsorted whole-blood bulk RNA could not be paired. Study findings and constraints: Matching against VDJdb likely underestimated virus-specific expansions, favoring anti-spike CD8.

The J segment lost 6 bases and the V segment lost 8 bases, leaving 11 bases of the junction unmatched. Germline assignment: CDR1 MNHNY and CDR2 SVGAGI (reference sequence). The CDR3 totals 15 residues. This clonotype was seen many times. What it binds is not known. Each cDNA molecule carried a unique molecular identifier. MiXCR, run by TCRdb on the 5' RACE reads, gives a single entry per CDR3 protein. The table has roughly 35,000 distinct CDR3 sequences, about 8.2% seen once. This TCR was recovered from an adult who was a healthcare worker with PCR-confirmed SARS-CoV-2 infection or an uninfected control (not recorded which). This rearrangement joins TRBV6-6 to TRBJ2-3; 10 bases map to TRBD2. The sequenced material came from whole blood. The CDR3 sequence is CASRESSGGGDTQYF. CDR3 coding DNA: TGTGCCAGCCGCGAGTCTAGCGGGGGAGGGGATACGCAGTATTTT.